Sequencing of this TCR beta chain was carried out in a study of long-term antiretroviral therapy in people with HIV. With survey level as its setting, the immunoSEQ assay was v3.0. TCRdb's table, derived via immunoSEQ multiplex PCR, lists solely in-frame clones and lacks some. Among about 38,000 clones listed, 80% were seen once. Regarding this clone: Its antigen is undetermined.

Whole-study findings and limits: Despite increasing after ART, diversity remained lower than that of transplant donor controls.

V dropped 5 bases and J dropped 3; count of bases not matched to a gene: 6. This CDR3 has 15 amino acids. Germline-derived CDR1 and CDR2 are MNHNY and SVGAGI (reference sequence). The sample here was unsorted PBMCs, taken 1.5 years after starting antiretroviral therapy. The chain is built from TRBV6-6 and TRBJ2-7, with 11 bases matching TRBD2. The clonotype originates from a young man with HIV. CDR3 sequence: CASSTGLAENYEQYF. Here the CDR3 DNA reads TGTGCCAGCAGTACGGGACTAGCGGAAAACTACGAGCAGTACTTC.